Presented here are 10 T cell receptor beta chains from one specimen sequenced in a study of CXCR3-negative and CXCR3-positive naive CD8 T cells. Preparation of TRB cDNA libraries relied on 5' RACE carrying UMI labels. One entry per CDR3 protein, without DNA, is what TCRdb gives after re-calling the 5' RACE reads. The sample data list about 130,000 distinct CDR3 sequences. Sequencing was performed on naive CXCR3- CD8+ T cells from blood. Subset specified: CD45RO-CCR7+CD27+CD95- naive CD8+ T cells lacking CXCR3 (TNR3-). All receptors derive from a human donor in good health. Some clones in this sample may be carry-over from other donors' samples.

The chain uses TRBV4-1 and TRBJ2-3. Germline CDR1 and CDR2: MGHRA and YSYEKL. This CDR3 has 12 residues. The chain's CDR3 is CASSQPTDTQYF.

V is TRBV29-1 and J is TRBJ2-2; lacking DNA, the TRBD2 call made by TCRdb goes unchecked. Germline assignment: CDR1 SQVTM and CDR2 ANQGSEA. CDR3 length: 13 amino acids. The CDR3 spells CSVEEGLTGELFF.

The J gene is TRBJ2-1, the V gene TRBV4-1; absent DNA, TCRdb's TRBD2 call cannot be checked. Germline CDR1 MGHRA, CDR2 YSYEKL. The CDR3 runs to 18 residues. The chain's CDR3 is CASSQEPPSGLGYNEQFF.

The chain recombines TRBV7-9 with TRBJ1-5; TCRdb's D call, TRBD1, is unchecked because there is no DNA. Germline lookup yields CDR1 SEHNR and CDR2 FQNEAQ (reference sequence). The CDR3 is made up of 12 amino acids. The CDR3 reads CASSHRDQPQHF.

The CDR3 loop reads CASSLEPRSSYEQYF. V usage is TRBV7-2 and J usage is TRBJ2-7. Germline CDR1 is SGHTA and CDR2 is FQGNSA. The CDR3 extends over 15 amino acids. The variable domain in full, completed from reference TRBV7-2 and TRBJ2-7, reads GAGVSQSPSNKVTEKGKDVELRCDPISGHTALYWYRQSLGQGLEFLIYFQGNSAPDKSGLPSDRFSAERTGGSVSTLTIQRTQQEDSAVYLCASSLEPRSSYEQYFGPGTRLTVT.

CDR3 in amino acids: CASSHSPGQRYEQYF. The genes are TRBV12-3 or TRBV12-4 and TRBJ2-7; TCRdb calls TRBD1, which cannot be checked without DNA. The length of the CDR3 is 15 residues.

The genes are TRBV11-2 and TRBJ1-1; TCRdb names TRBD1, which stays unverified in the absence of DNA. The CDR3 is made up of 13 amino acids. The germline V gene has CDR1 SGHAT and CDR2 FQNNGV. The CDR3 sequence: CASSFTGNTEAFF.

V and J are TRBV28 and TRBJ2-3. Germline CDR1 and CDR2: MDHEN and SYDVKM. There are 16 residues in the CDR3. CDR3 sequence reads: CASSLEVREAGDTQYF.

The gene calls are TRBV12-3 or TRBV12-4 and TRBJ2-5; the TRBD2 assignment by TCRdb is unverifiable without DNA. There are 14 residues in the CDR3. This chain's CDR3 is CASSRLAGVETQYF.

The chain is built from TRBV7-2 and TRBJ2-7; TCRdb selects TRBD2, and the lack of DNA leaves this call unchecked. The CDR3 is 14 residues long. The germline V gene has CDR1 SGHTA and CDR2 FQGNSA. CDR3 region: CASSSLLGILEQYF. The full variable domain, rest sourced from reference TRBV7-2 and TRBJ2-7, is GAGVSQSPSNKVTEKGKDVELRCDPISGHTALYWYRQSLGQGLEFLIYFQGNSAPDKSGLPSDRFSAERTGGSVSTLTIQRTQQEDSAVYLCASSSLLGILEQYFGPGTRLTVT.